This TCR beta chain was recovered during a study of prognosis after radiotherapy for stage I lung cancer. Notes on the study in general: Gene usage of TRBV and TRBJ reportedly differed between patients with and without metastases.

This CDR3 is 12 amino acids long. The germline V gene has CDR1 MDHEN and CDR2 SYDVKM. The authors drew roughly 5.7 milliliters of peripheral blood at each of two time points. TCR beta CDR3 amplification from genomic DNA was performed by two-round multiplex PCR. First-round PCR used primers specific to each TRBV and TRBJ gene. TCRdb reprocessed the multiplex PCR reads via MiXCR and lists one record per CDR3 protein. Of tens of thousands of distinct CDR3 sequences in the sample, around a quarter were seen once. In regard to this clonotype: Its antigen is currently unknown. One end of the junction is discordant with germline, which a read error may explain.

The TCR sequence derives from a donor over 45 with non-small cell lung cancer. This rearrangement joins TRBV28 to TRBJ2-5; D gene uncertain. Sequenced here: PBMCs, sampled before or after stereotactic body radiation therapy (not recorded which). The CDR3 DNA reads TGTGCCAGAAGTTTCGGCCCGGAGACACAGTACTTC. As protein: CARSFGPETQYF.